Listed below are T cell receptor beta chains from one sample, sequenced in a study of graft-versus-host responses after intestinal transplantation. Measured with immunoSEQ multiplex PCR; TCRdb has only the in-frame clones, and not every one. The table has 71,000 or so clones, about 92% seen once. No antigens are known for them. Here the sequenced sample was unstimulated CD8+ T cells sorted from spleen or lymph node cells, taken before intestinal transplant. These receptors came from a human donor who received an intestinal transplant. CDR3s include the opening cysteine and the closing phenylalanine or tryptophan. A D gene is named only where the DNA matches it firmly. Clone size, where shown, is once, few, many, or a class for clones that have expanded.

DNA,CDR3,length,size,J,V,D
TGTGCCAGCACCCCGAGGGGGGGCCAAGAGACCCAGTACTTC,CASTPRGGQETQYF,14,-,TRBJ2-5,TRBV5-6,-
TGTGCCAGCTCACCGGGCGAACAGGGGGCGCGGAACTATGGCTACACCTTC,CASSPGEQGARNYGYTF,17,-,TRBJ1-2,TRBV18,TRBD1
TGTGCCAGCAGCTTAGGGAGGGACAGGGGGCGCGAGCAGTACTTC,CASSLGRDRGREQYF,15,-,TRBJ2-7,TRBV13,TRBD1
TGTGCCAGCGGATGGGCGTACGAGCAGTACTTC,CASGWAYEQYF,11,-,TRBJ2-7,TRBV6-8,-
TGTGCCAGCAGCGTACAGGGATACAGCACAGATACGCAGTATTTT,CASSVQGYSTDTQYF,15,once,TRBJ2-3,TRBV9,-
TGCGCCAGCAGCCAAGAAGGGGCGGTTAACACTGAAGCTTTCTTT,CASSQEGAVNTEAFF,15,-,TRBJ1-1,TRBV4-1,-
TGTGCCAGCAGCTCCGCCGCTGGCCCCGGGACTATCACTGGCTACACCTTC,CASSSAAGPGTITGYTF,17,-,TRBJ1-2,TRBV5-4,-
TGCGCCAGCAGCACCGGGTCTAACTATGGCTACACCTTC,CASSTGSNYGYTF,13,-,TRBJ1-2,TRBV4-1,-
TGTGCCAGCAGTCCCGCGGGACTAGCGGTTACCGGGGAGCTGTTTTTT,CASSPAGLAVTGELFF,16,-,TRBJ2-2,TRBV6-6,TRBD2
TGTGCCAGCTCCCCCTCGAACACCGGGGAGCTGTTTTTT,CASSPSNTGELFF,13,few,TRBJ2-2,TRBV9,-
TGTGCCACCAGCAGAGGCCTGGGGGCGGCAGATACGCAGTATTTT,CATSRGLGAADTQYF,15,-,TRBJ2-3,TRBV15,-